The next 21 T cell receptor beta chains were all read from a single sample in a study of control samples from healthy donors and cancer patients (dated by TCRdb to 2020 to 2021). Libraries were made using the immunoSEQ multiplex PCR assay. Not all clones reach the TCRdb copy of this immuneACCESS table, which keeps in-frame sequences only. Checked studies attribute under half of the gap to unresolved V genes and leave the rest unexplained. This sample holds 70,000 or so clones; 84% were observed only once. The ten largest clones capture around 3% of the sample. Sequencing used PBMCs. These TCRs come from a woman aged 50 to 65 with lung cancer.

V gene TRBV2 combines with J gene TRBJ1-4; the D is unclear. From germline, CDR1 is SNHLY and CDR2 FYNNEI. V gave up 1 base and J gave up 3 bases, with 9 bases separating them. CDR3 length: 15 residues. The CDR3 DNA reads TGTGCCAGCAGTGAAGGATGGCAGCCTAATGAAAAACTGTTTTTT. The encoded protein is CASSEGWQPNEKLFF.

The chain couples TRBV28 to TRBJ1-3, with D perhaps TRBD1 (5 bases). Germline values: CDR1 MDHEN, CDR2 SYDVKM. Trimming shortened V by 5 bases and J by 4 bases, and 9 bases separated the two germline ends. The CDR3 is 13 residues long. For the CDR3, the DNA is TGTGCCAGCAGTCCAGGGTCAGGAAACACCATATATTTT. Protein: CASSPGSGNTIYF.

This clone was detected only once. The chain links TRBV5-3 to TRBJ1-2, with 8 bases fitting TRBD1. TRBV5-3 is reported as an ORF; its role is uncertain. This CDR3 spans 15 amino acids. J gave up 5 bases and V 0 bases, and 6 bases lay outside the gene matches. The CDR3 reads CARSLEDRALYGYTF. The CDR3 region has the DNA TGTGCCAGAAGCTTGGAGGACAGGGCTTTATATGGCTACACCTTC.

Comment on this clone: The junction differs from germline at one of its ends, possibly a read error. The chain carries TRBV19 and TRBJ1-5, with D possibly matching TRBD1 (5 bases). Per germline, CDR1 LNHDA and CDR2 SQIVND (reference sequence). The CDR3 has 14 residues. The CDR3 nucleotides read TGTGCCAGTAGTATTCGGCGGGGCAACCAGCCCCAGCATTTT. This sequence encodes CASSIRRGNQPQHF.

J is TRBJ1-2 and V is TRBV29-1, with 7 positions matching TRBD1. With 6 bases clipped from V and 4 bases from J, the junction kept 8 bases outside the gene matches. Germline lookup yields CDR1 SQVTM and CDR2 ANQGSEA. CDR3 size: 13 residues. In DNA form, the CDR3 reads TGCAGCGTCCCCGGGACAGACTTCTATGGCTACACCTTC. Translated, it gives CSVPGTDFYGYTF.

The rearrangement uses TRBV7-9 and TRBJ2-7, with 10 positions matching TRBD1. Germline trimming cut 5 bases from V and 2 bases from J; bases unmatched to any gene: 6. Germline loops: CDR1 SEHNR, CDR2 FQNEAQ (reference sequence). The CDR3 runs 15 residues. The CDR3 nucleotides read TGTGCCAGCAGCAAGACAGGGGGCTCCGCCTACGAGCAGTACTTC. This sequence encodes CASSKTGGSAYEQYF. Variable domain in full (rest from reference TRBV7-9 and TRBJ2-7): DTGVSQNPRHKITKRGQNVTFRCDPISEHNRLYWYRQTLGQGPEFLTYFQNEAQLEKSRLLSDRFSAERPKGSFSTLEIQRTEQGDSAMYLCASSKTGGSAYEQYFGPGTRLTVT.

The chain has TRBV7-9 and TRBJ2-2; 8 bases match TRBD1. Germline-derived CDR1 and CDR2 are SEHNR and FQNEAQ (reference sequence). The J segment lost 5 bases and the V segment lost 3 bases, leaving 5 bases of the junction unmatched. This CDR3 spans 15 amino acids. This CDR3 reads CASSFAGGRTGELFF. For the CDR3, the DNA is TGTGCCAGCAGCTTTGCAGGGGGCAGGACCGGGGAGCTGTTTTTT.

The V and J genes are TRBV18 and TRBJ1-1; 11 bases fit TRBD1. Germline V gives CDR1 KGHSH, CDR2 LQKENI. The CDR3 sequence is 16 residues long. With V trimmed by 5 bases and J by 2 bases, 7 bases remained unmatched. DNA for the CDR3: TGTGCCAGCTCAACCCTGGACAGGGGGCTAAACACTGAAGCTTTCTTT. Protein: CASSTLDRGLNTEAFF. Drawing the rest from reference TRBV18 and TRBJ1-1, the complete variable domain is NAGVMQNPRHLVRRRGQEARLRCSPMKGHSHVYWYRQLPEEGLKFMVYLQKENIIDESGMPKERFSAEFPKEGPSILRIQQVVRGDSAAYFCASSTLDRGLNTEAFFGQGTRLTVV.

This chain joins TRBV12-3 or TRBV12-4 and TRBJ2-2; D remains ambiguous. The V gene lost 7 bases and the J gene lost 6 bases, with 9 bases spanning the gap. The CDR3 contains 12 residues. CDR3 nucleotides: TGTGCCAGCACTGGGCAACCCGGGGAGCTGTTTTTT. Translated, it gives CASTGQPGELFF.

The CDR3 protein is CATSSDDTGVFNQPQHF. The CDR3 DNA reads TGTGCCACCAGCAGTGATGACACAGGGGTCTTCAATCAGCCCCAGCATTTT. V gene TRBV15 combines with J gene TRBJ1-5; 7 nucleotides agree with TRBD1. The CDR3 totals 17 residues. Per germline, CDR1 LNHNV and CDR2 YYDKDF (reference sequence). Germline trimming cut 3 bases from V and 3 bases from J; bases unmatched to any gene: 11.

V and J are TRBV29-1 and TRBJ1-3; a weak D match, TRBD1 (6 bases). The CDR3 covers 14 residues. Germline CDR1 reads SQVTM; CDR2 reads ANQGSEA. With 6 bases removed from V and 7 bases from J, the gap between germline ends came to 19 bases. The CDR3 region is CSVESGTPYNTIYF. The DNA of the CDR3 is TGCAGCGTAGAATCCGGGACACCATACAACACCATATATTTT.

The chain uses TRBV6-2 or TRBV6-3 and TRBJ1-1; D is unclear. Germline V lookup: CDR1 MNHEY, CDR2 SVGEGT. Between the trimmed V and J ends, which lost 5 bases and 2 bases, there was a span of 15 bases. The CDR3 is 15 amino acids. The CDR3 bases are TGTGCCAGCAGTCCAACGGGAGGAGACAACACTGAAGCTTTCTTT. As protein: CASSPTGGDNTEAFF.

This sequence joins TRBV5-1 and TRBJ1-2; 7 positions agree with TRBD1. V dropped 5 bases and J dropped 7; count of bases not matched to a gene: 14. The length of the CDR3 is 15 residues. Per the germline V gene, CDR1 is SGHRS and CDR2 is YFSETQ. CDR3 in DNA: TGCGCCAGCAGGCGCGACAGGGTCGGTGGGGGTGGCTACACCTTC. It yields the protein CASRRDRVGGGGYTF.

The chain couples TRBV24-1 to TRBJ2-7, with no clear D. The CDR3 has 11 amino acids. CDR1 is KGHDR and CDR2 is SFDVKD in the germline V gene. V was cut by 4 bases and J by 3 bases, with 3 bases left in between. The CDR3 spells CATSDHYEQYF. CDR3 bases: TGTGCCACCAGTGACCACTACGAGCAGTACTTC.

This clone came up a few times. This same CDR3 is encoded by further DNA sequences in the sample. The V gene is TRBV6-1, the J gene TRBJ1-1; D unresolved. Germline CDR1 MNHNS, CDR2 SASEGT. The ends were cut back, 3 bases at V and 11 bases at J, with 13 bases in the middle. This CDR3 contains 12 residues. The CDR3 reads CASSERRTEAFF. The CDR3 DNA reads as TGTGCCAGCAGTGAGCGACGCACCGAGGCTTTCTTT.

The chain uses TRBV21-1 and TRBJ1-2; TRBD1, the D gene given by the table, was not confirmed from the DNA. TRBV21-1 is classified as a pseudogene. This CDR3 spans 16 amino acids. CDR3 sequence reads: CASSKFQGQANYGYTF. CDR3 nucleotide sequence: TGTGCCAGCAGCAAATTTCAGGGACAGGCAAACTATGGCTACACCTTC.

The CDR3 coding sequence is TGTGCCAGCAGCTGGGGGGCTAGCGCTACCTACGAGCAGTACTTC. It translates to CASSWGASATYEQYF. V usage is TRBV7-2 and J usage is TRBJ2-7; D might be TRBD1 or TRBD2, each matching 6 bases. The CDR3 length is 15 residues. Looked up from germline, CDR1 is SGHTA and CDR2 is FQGNSA. Trimming cost V 4 bases and J 2 bases, with 15 bases left between them. Filled out from reference TRBV7-2 and TRBJ2-7, the complete variable domain reads GAGVSQSPSNKVTEKGKDVELRCDPISGHTALYWYRQSLGQGLEFLIYFQGNSAPDKSGLPSDRFSAERTGGSVSTLTIQRTQQEDSAVYLCASSWGASATYEQYFGPGTRLTVT.

Here the CDR3 reads CASSQETGGYYGYTF. The CDR3 nucleotides read TGTGCCAGCAGCCAAGAAACGGGGGGGTACTATGGCTACACCTTC. The chain carries TRBV14 and TRBJ1-2; TRBD1 might be the D (5 bases). This CDR3 region has 15 residues. V lost 0 bases and J 3 bases, leaving 11 bases between the germline ends. Germline V gene lookup returns CDR1 SGHDN and CDR2 FVKESK.

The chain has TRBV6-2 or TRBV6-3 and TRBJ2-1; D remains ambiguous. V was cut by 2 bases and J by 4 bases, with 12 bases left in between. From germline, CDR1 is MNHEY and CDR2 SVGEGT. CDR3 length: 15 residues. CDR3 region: CASSYGNLRYNEQFF. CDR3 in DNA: TGTGCCAGCAGTTACGGGAATTTAAGGTACAATGAGCAGTTCTTC.

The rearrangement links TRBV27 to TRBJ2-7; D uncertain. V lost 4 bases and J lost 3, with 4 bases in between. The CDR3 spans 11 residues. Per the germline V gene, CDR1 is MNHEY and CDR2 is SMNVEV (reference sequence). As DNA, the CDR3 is TGTGCCAGCAGTTCCCACTACGAGCAGTACTTC. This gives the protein CASSSHYEQYF.

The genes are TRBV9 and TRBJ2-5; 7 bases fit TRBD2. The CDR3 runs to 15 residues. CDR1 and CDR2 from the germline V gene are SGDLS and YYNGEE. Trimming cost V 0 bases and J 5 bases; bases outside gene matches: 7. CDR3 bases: TGTGCCAGCAGCGTAGCAACTTTGGGGGGGGAGACCCAGTACTTC. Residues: CASSVATLGGETQYF.